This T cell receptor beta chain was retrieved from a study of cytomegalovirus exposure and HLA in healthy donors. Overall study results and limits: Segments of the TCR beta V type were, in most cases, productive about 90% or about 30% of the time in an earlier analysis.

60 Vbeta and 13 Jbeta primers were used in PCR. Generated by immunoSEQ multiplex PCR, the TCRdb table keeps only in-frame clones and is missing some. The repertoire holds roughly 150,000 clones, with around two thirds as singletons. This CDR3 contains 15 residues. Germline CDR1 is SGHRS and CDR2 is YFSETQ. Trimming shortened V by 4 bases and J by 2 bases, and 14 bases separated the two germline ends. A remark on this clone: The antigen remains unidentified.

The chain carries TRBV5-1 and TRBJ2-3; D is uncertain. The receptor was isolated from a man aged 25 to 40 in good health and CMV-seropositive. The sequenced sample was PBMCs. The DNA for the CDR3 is TGCGCCAGCAGCACCCTAGGCAATCCCACAGATACGCAGTATTTT. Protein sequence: CASSTLGNPTDTQYF.